This TCR beta chain emerged from a study of blood T cells in healthy people across ages. The germline V gene has CDR1 SGHRS and CDR2 YFSETQ. This CDR3 region has 14 residues. V was cut by 4 bases and J by 2 bases, with 13 bases left in between. For every donor, a draw yielded roughly 10 milliliters of peripheral blood. A sample-barcoded 5' primer and a J-beta primer mix were used in a second PCR of about 7 to 11 cycles. A template-switch adaptor containing 12 random nucleotides labeled each cDNA molecule. Researchers report that each sample yielded at least 2.5 million CDR3-containing paired-end reads. TCRdb analysed the 5' RACE reads with MiXCR anew, one entry per CDR3 protein. The sample includes some 1.5 million distinct CDR3 sequences, 28% of them seen just once.

Sequenced sample: blood. The rearrangement uses TRBV5-1 and TRBJ2-7, with a weak D call TRBD2 (6 bases). This sequence originates from a woman aged 25 to 39 in good health. CDR3 amino acids: CASSVEGLAYEQYF. The DNA of the CDR3 is TGCGCCAGCAGCGTCGAGGGACTGGCCTACGAGCAGTACTTC.